The sample holds many counts of the clone carrying this T cell receptor beta chain. Its target is not known. These data originate in a study of T-cell reconstitution after alpha-beta-depleted transplantation in children. Study-wide findings and caveats: It was surviving recipient T cells and thymic progenitors that gave some patients high TCRbeta diversity at day 60. The authors attributed T-cell counts and diversity one year after transplant mostly to newly produced T cells. Roughly two months post-transplant, alpha-beta T cells reportedly originated from several hundred graft clones that had expanded.

Preparing the TCRbeta library involved the use of unique molecular identifiers. MiXCR, run by TCRdb on the PCR reads, gives a single entry per CDR3 protein. The sample records some 200,000 distinct CDR3 sequences, about 7% being singletons. The CDR3 extends over 15 amino acids. V lost 0 bases to trimming and J lost 6 bases, with 16 bases between them. CDR1 is DFQATT and CDR2 is SNEGSKA in the germline V gene (reference sequence). This clonotype was sampled from a boy between 2 and 15 years old with acute lymphoblastic leukemia, due to receive a stem cell transplant. The rearrangement joins TRBV20-1 to TRBJ2-3; D gene ambiguous. The sequencing here drew on PBMCs, taken before TCRalphabeta/CD19-depleted stem cell transplant. The CDR3 is CSARDPASRLDTQYF. In DNA, the CDR3 is TGCAGTGCTAGAGATCCAGCGTCCCGGTTGGATACGCAGTATTTT.